This is a list of T cell receptor beta chains from one sample in a study of blood T cell repertoires in COVID-19. Profiled with immunoSEQ multiplex PCR; TCRdb holds only in-frame clones, not every one. The sample includes about 200,000 clones, roughly 85% of them seen just once. Material for sequencing was peripheral blood. These receptors came from a woman older than 75 with acute or convalescent COVID-19. Each CDR3 is given with its conserved first and last residue. A D gene is named only where the DNA matches it firmly. Only some rows state a clone size, as once, few, many or a class for expanded clones.

d_call	v_call	clone_size	j_call	cdr3_nt	cdr3_aa
TRBD1	TRBV2	few	TRBJ1-3	TGTGCCAGCAGTACCGGGACAGGGGGCAACACCATATATTTT	CASSTGTGGNTIYF
NA	TRBV7-6	NA	TRBJ2-5	TGTGCCACCACACCTCCGGGACTGGGACAAGAGACCCAGTACTTC	CATTPPGLGQETQYF
NA	TRBV7-9	NA	TRBJ2-7	TGTGCCAGCAGCTTACTTAGCCGAGACTACGAGCAGTACTTC	CASSLLSRDYEQYF
TRBD1	TRBV7-2	few	TRBJ2-7	TGTGCCAGCAGCTTAGAAGTGACAGGGTACGAGCAGTACTTC	CASSLEVTGYEQYF
NA	TRBV6-6	NA	TRBJ1-6	TGTGCCAGCAGTTACTACCTGGTAGGGGGTCGTTCACCCCTCCACTTT	CASSYYLVGGRSPLHF
NA	TRBV5-6	NA	TRBJ1-4	TGTGCCAGCAGCTTGCTGGGGAGGGCGGCTAATGAAAAACTGTTTTTT	CASSLLGRAANEKLFF
TRBD2	TRBV3-1/TRBV3-2	NA	TRBJ2-5	TGTGCCAGCAGCCACCGCCCATGGACTAGCGGGACGGGGGAGACCCAGTACTTC	CASSHRPWTSGTGETQYF
TRBD2	TRBV19	NA	TRBJ2-7	TGTGCCAGTAGTGCTGGACTAGCGAGTTTCTACGAGCAGTACTTC	CASSAGLASFYEQYF
TRBD2	TRBV14	NA	TRBJ2-7	TGTGCCAGCAGCCAAGATCTTGGGCTAGCGGAACCCCACAGGTACTTC	CASSQDLGLAEPHRYF
NA	TRBV9	few	TRBJ2-5	TGTGCCAGCAGCGTAGTAGGTGGTCAGGGCGGAGAGACCCAGTACTTC	CASSVVGGQGGETQYF
TRBD1	TRBV12-5	NA	TRBJ1-1	TGTGCTAGTGGTTTGGTACTAGACGGGACAGTAGGGAACACTGAAGCTTTCTTT	CASGLVLDGTVGNTEAFF
NA	TRBV21-1	NA	TRBJ2-3	TGTGCCAGCAGCAAAGTAACCGCGGGCGCAGATACGCAGTATTTT	CASSKVTAGADTQYF
NA	TRBV5-1	NA	TRBJ2-1	TGCGCCAGCAGCTTGGAACGGTACAATGAGCAGTTCTTC	CASSLERYNEQFF
TRBD1	TRBV18	NA	TRBJ1-1	TGTGCCAGCTCACCGGGTCAGGGGGGCACTGAAGCTTTCTTT	CASSPGQGGTEAFF
NA	TRBV6-1	once	TRBJ1-5	TGTGCCAGCAGTGAACGCAGGGGCCTTAGCAATCAGCCCCAGCATTTT	CASSERRGLSNQPQHF
NA	TRBV18	NA	TRBJ1-1	TGTGCCAGCTCACTCAACGTCGCGGGGGGCGTAGGAGCCACTGAAGCTTTCTTT	CASSLNVAGGVGATEAFF
NA	TRBV6-5	NA	TRBJ2-7	TGTGCCAGCAGTTATTTGACAGGCACACTTTACGAGCAGTACTTC	CASSYLTGTLYEQYF
NA	TRBV4-1	NA	TRBJ2-6	TGCGCCAGCAGCCAAGGGCAGGGGTACTCTGGGGCCAACGTCCTGACTTTC	CASSQGQGYSGANVLTF
TRBD1	TRBV3-1/TRBV3-2	NA	TRBJ2-7	TGTGCCAGCAGCCTAGGACAGGGGTCCTACGAGCAGTACTTC	CASSLGQGSYEQYF
NA	TRBV19	NA	TRBJ2-5	TGTGCCAGTAGACCGGACTGGCAAGAGACCCAGTACTTC	CASRPDWQETQYF
NA	TRBV18	NA	TRBJ2-5	TGTGCCAGCTCACCAATGAGGGCCCAAGAGACCCAGTACTTC	CASSPMRAQETQYF
NA	TRBV27	NA	TRBJ2-7	TGTGCCAGCAGTTATCGGGACAACACCTACGAGCAGTACTTC	CASSYRDNTYEQYF
NA	TRBV19	NA	TRBJ1-1	TGTGCCAGTAGTATACTTACAGTCACTGAAGCTTTCTTT	CASSILTVTEAFF
NA	TRBV6-5	NA	TRBJ2-7	TGTGCCAGCAGGGGACTCGCGACCTACGAGCAGTACTTC	CASRGLATYEQYF
TRBD1	TRBV4-3	NA	TRBJ1-2	TGCGCCAGCAGCCAAGATTCGGCCCCGGGACAGGGATCCTATGGCTACACCTTC	CASSQDSAPGQGSYGYTF
TRBD2	TRBV5-1	NA	TRBJ2-3	TGCGCCAGCAGCTACCGGACTAGCGGGAGCACAGATACGCAGTATTTT	CASSYRTSGSTDTQYF
TRBD2	TRBV7-2	NA	TRBJ2-5	TGTGCCAGCAGTCCCAGTGGGGCGGGAGGCCAAGAGACCCAGTACTTC	CASSPSGAGGQETQYF
NA	TRBV7-2	NA	TRBJ1-5	TGTGCCAGCAGCTTAACGGGGGATAATCAGCCCCAGCATTTT	CASSLTGDNQPQHF
NA	TRBV7-2	NA	TRBJ1-1	TGTGCCAGCAGCACGACAGTGACAACTGAAGCTTTCTTT	CASSTTVTTEAFF
NA	TRBV11-2	NA	TRBJ1-1	TGTGCCAGCAGACCCCTACAGGGAGTGAACACTGAAGCTTTCTTT	CASRPLQGVNTEAFF
NA	TRBV5-4	NA	TRBJ2-5	TGTGCCAGCAGCTTACCCAACAGCCAAGAGACCCAGTACTTC	CASSLPNSQETQYF
NA	TRBV7-2	NA	TRBJ1-5	TGTGCCAGCAGCGAAAGCAACTATAGGCAGCCCCAGCATTTT	CASSESNYRQPQHF
NA	TRBV7-3	once	TRBJ2-6	TGTGCCAGCAGCTTAAACCCTGCGTCCTCTGGGGCCAACGTCCTGACTTTC	CASSLNPASSGANVLTF
NA	TRBV11-2	NA	TRBJ1-2	TGTGCCAGCAGCTTGGTACAGACCTATGGCTACACCTTC	CASSLVQTYGYTF
NA	TRBV2	NA	TRBJ1-1	TGTGCCAGCTGGAGTGTTGAAGCTTTCTTT	CASWSVEAFF
NA	TRBV11-2	few	TRBJ2-7	TGTGCCAGCAGCTTAGGCGGCGGACTCTACGAGCAGTACTTC	CASSLGGGLYEQYF
TRBD2	TRBV11-3	NA	TRBJ2-1	TGTGCCAGCAGCCCGAGACCAGTAGCGGGAGAGCAGTTCTTC	CASSPRPVAGEQFF
NA	TRBV28	NA	TRBJ2-1	TGTGCCAGTCGTCGGGTTACGGACAATGAGCAGTTCTTC	CASRRVTDNEQFF
NA	TRBV6-4	NA	TRBJ2-1	TGTGCCAGCAGTGACTCGACAGAGCTTGGGATCAATGAGCAGTTCTTC	CASSDSTELGINEQFF